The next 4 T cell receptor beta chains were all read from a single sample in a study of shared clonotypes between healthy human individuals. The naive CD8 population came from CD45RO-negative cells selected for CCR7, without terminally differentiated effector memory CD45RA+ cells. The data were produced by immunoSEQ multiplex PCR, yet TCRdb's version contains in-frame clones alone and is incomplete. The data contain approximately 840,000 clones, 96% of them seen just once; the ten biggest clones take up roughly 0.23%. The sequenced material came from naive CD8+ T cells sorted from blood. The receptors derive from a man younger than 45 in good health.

CDR3 in amino acids: CASSFLEAGSSYEQYF. The DNA for the CDR3 is TGTGCCAGCAGCTTCCTGGAGGCCGGTAGCTCCTACGAGCAGTACTTC. This chain joins TRBV13 and TRBJ2-7; maybe TRBD2 (5 bases). Germline loops: CDR1 PRHDT, CDR2 FYEKMQ (reference sequence). The CDR3 contains 16 residues. The V end lost 3 bases, the J end lost 0 bases, and 15 bases lay between the germline ends.

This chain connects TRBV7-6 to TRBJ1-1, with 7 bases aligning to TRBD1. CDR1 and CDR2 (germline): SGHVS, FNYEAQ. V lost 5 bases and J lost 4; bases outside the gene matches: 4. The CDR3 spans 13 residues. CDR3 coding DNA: TGTGCCAGCAGCCCGGGGACAGTCACTGAAGCTTTCTTT. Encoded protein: CASSPGTVTEAFF.

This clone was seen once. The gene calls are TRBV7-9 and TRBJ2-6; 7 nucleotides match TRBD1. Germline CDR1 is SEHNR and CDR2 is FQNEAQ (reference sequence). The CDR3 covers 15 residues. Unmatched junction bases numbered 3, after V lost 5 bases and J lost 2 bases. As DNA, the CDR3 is TGTGCCAGCAGCCCAGGGGGACCTGGGGCCAACGTCCTGACTTTC. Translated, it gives CASSPGGPGANVLTF.

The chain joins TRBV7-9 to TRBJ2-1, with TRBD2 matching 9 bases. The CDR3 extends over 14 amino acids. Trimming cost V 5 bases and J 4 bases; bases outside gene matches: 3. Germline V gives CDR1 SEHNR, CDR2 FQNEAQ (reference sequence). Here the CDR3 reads CASSATSGYNEQFF. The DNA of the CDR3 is TGTGCCAGCAGCGCGACTAGCGGTTACAATGAGCAGTTCTTC.